This entry lists 16 T cell receptor beta chains sequenced from one sample in a study of blood T cells in healthy people across ages. A second PCR of about 6 to 12 cycles used a sample-barcoded 5' primer and a J-beta primer mix. From the 5' RACE reads, TCRdb called clonotypes with MiXCR, one entry per CDR3 protein. The sample holds 900,000 to 950,000 distinct CDR3 sequences, about 29% seen once. These same records also appear under a second study, on T cells of mothers and their children.

The sequenced sample was blood. The receptors were sampled from a woman aged 40-49 years in good health.

This clonotype has a handful of counts. An end of the junction differs from the germline gene, which may be a read error. The chain uses TRBV10-3 and TRBJ2-6; no definite D call. Germline CDR1 is ENHRY and CDR2 is SYGVKD. This CDR3 spans 14 amino acids. The CDR3 DNA is TGTGCCACCAGTCATGGGGTTGGGGCCAACGTCCTGACTTTC. Translation: CATSHGVGANVLTF.

Points on this clonotype: One end of the junction is discordant with germline, which a read error may explain. The rearrangement uses TRBV7-9 and TRBJ2-1; D unresolved. The CDR3 runs 12 residues. Germline V CDR1 and CDR2: SEHNR, FQNEAQ (reference sequence). The CDR3 DNA reads as TGTGCCGGCAGCTTATTTGGTGATGAGCAGTTCTTC. As protein: CAGSLFGDEQFF.

The chain carries TRBV9 and TRBJ2-1; D is unresolved. The CDR3 runs 12 residues. With 0 bases removed from V and 8 bases from J, the gap between germline ends came to 6 bases. Germline assignment: CDR1 SGDLS and CDR2 YYNGEE. This chain's CDR3 is CASSVEGYEQFF. CDR3 coding DNA: TGTGCCAGCAGCGTAGAGGGCTATGAGCAGTTCTTC. Filled out from reference TRBV9 and TRBJ2-1, the complete variable domain reads DSGVTQTPKHLITATGQRVTLRCSPRSGDLSVYWYQQSLDQGLQFLIQYYNGEERAKGNILERFSAQQFPDLHSELNLSSLELGDSALYFCASSVEGYEQFFGPGTRLTVL.

CDR3 bases: TGTGCCAGCAGCTTTGCAACAGGGGGCTTTACTGAAGCTTTCTTT. The encoded protein is CASSFATGGFTEAFF. This chain links TRBV7-2 with TRBJ1-1; 9 nucleotides line up with TRBD1. The junction had 7 bases not matched to a gene; V was cut back by 3 bases and J by 5 bases. Germline lookup yields CDR1 SGHTA and CDR2 FQGNSA. CDR3 length: 15 amino acids.

V and J are TRBV20-1 and TRBJ1-6; D is perhaps TRBD1 (5 bases). This CDR3 has 12 residues. V gave up 6 bases and J gave up 6 bases, with 9 bases separating them. The germline CDR1 and CDR2 sequences are DFQATT and SNEGSKA (reference sequence). CDR3: CSAQGRNSPLHF. The CDR3 nucleotides are TGCAGTGCCCAGGGCCGTAATTCACCCCTCCACTTT.

This clonotype was observed a handful of times. A clone one base away is much larger, so this may be a read error. The V gene is TRBV5-1, the J gene TRBJ1-2, with D possibly matching TRBD1 (5 bases). This CDR3 contains 15 residues. The germline V gene has CDR1 SGHRS and CDR2 YFSETQ. Trimming removed 4 bases from V and 3 bases from J, with 16 bases in between. The CDR3 bases are TGCGCCAGCAGCCAAGGGGCAGTCGGGGACTATGGCTACACCTTC. It is translated as CASSQGAVGDYGYTF.

The CDR3 protein is CSARAQGSDGYTF. CDR3 in DNA: TGCAGTGCTAGAGCACAGGGGTCGGACGGCTACACCTTC. V usage is TRBV20-1 and J usage is TRBJ1-2, with 7 bases that match TRBD1. CDR1 and CDR2 from the germline V gene are DFQATT and SNEGSKA (reference sequence). This CDR3 comprises 13 residues. Trimming removed 1 base from V and 8 bases from J; junction bases left unmatched: 7.

This clonotype was observed a few times. V is TRBV7-3 and J is TRBJ2-3, with 7 bases aligning to TRBD1. V was pared by 2 bases and J by 0 bases, with 8 bases of the junction left unmatched. This CDR3 comprises 17 residues. Germline CDR1 SGHTA, CDR2 FQGTGA. As DNA, the CDR3 is TGTGCCAGCAGCTTAGGGACAGTTAGAGCAAGCACAGATACGCAGTATTTT. Translated: CASSLGTVRASTDTQYF.

DNA of the CDR3: TGCAGTGCCAGCTTGGGGGGCGTGAACACTGAAGCTTTCTTT. Encoded protein: CSASLGGVNTEAFF. The chain recombines TRBV20-1 with TRBJ1-1, with D tentatively TRBD1 (6 bases). There are 14 residues in the CDR3. In germline, CDR1 is DFQATT, CDR2 SNEGSKA (reference sequence). The ends were cut back, 6 bases at V and 0 bases at J, with 14 bases in the middle.

This rearrangement joins TRBV4-1 to TRBJ2-5; perhaps TRBD2 as D (6 bases). The CDR3 contains 15 residues. Trimming took off 2 bases at V and 2 bases at J, with 12 bases between the two ends. Per the germline V gene, CDR1 is MGHRA and CDR2 is YSYEKL. CDR3 loop: CASSQYGGWQETQYF. The CDR3 DNA follows: TGCGCCAGCAGCCAATATGGGGGGTGGCAAGAGACCCAGTACTTC.

As regards this clonotype: One base away lies a much larger clone, so this may be a sequencing read error. The chain links TRBV5-6 to TRBJ2-7; D may match TRBD1 or TRBD2 (5 bases each). Trimming shortened V by 6 bases and J by 7 bases, and 17 bases separated the two germline ends. The length of the CDR3 is 13 residues. Germline V gene lookup returns CDR1 SGHDT and CDR2 YYEEEE. This CDR3 reads CASTLGAGPEQYF. The DNA of the CDR3 is TGTGCCAGCACCCTCGGGGCTGGGCCTGAGCAGTACTTC.

In this sample, this clonotype turned up a few times. V and J are TRBV20-1 and TRBJ1-4, with D possibly being TRBD1 (5 bases). Trimming stripped 6 bases from V and 8 bases from J, with 16 bases between. The CDR3 has 13 amino acids. Germline V gene lookup returns CDR1 DFQATT and CDR2 SNEGSKA (reference sequence). The CDR3 loop reads CSAKWEGREKLFF. The CDR3 DNA reads as TGCAGTGCCAAATGGGAGGGACGGGAAAAACTGTTTTTT.

The chain recombines TRBV21-1 with TRBJ1-2; TRBD1 is the table's D call and was not checked against the DNA. TRBV21-1 has pseudogene status. CDR3 size: 13 residues. The CDR3 spells CASSKTDSYGYTF. The CDR3, as DNA: TGTGCCAGCAGCAAAACTGACAGCTATGGCTACACCTTC.

This clonotype occurred a few times. This chain uses TRBV5-1 with TRBJ2-1, with TRBD1 matching over 12 bases. With 0 bases clipped from V and 9 bases from J, the junction kept 7 bases outside the gene matches. The CDR3 covers 16 residues. The germline gives CDR1 SGHRS, CDR2 YFSETQ. CDR3 nucleotide sequence: TGCGCCAGCAGCTTGGCCGGGGACAGGGGGCACGGTGAGCAGTTCTTC. Protein sequence: CASSLAGDRGHGEQFF.

Ten or more counts support this clonotype. The genes are TRBV5-1 and TRBJ2-3, with 12 bases fitting TRBD2. Germline CDR1 SGHRS, CDR2 YFSETQ. The CDR3 is 15 residues long. With 6 bases clipped from V and 4 bases from J, the junction kept 6 bases outside the gene matches. In DNA, the CDR3 is TGCGCCAGCACCGAGACTAGCGGGGGTGCAGATACGCAGTATTTT. Its translation: CASTETSGGADTQYF.

The table lists this clonotype with a few counts. CDR3 in DNA: TGTGCCAGCAGCTTAGCGATAGCGGGGGGCCGCTATACGATCACAGATACGCAGTATTTT. Translated, it gives CASSLAIAGGRYTITDTQYF. The chain employs TRBV7-2 and TRBJ2-3, with 10 bases fitting TRBD2. V was pared by 0 bases and J by 2 bases, with 14 bases of the junction left unmatched. The germline V gene encodes CDR1 SGHTA and CDR2 FQGNSA. The CDR3 extends over 20 amino acids.